This T cell receptor (beta chain) was documented in a study of cytomegalovirus exposure and HLA in healthy donors. V gave up 2 bases and J gave up 6 bases; unmatched junction bases: 3. There are 14 residues in the CDR3. The V gene's germline CDR1 is MNHEY and CDR2 SMNVEV (reference sequence). Primers included in the PCR were 60 Vbeta and 13 Jbeta primers. Here immunoSEQ multiplex PCR was the method, and the copy in TCRdb shows in-frame clones only, minus some. The sample holds about 160,000 clones, more than 75% seen once. The TCR sequence derives from a human donor in good health. Source material: PBMCs. The chain combines TRBV27 with TRBJ1-5; TRBD1 matches at 8 bases. The CDR3 nucleotides are TGTGCCAGCAGTTTACCAGGGGGCGGTCAGCCCCAGCATTTT. Its protein product is CASSLPGGGQPQHF.